The 26 T cell receptor beta chains below were found in one sample sequenced in a study of early T cells in non-severe SARS-CoV-2 infection. TCRdb independently ran MiXCR on the 5' RACE reads; one entry per CDR3 protein. The table lists 45,000 to 50,000 distinct CDR3 sequences, 5.6% of them singletons, with about 4.4% in the top ten. Sequenced material: whole blood. The receptors were sampled from an adult who was a healthcare worker with PCR-confirmed SARS-CoV-2 infection or an uninfected control (not recorded which).

The genes are TRBV3-1 and TRBJ2-4; 7 bases match TRBD2. In germline, CDR1 is LGHDT, CDR2 YNNKEL (reference sequence). The CDR3 has 18 residues. The V and J ends lost 0 bases and 0 bases, in that order; junction bases with no gene match: 8. As DNA, the CDR3 is TGTGCCAGCAGCCAAGAATTAGGAGCGGGACGAGCCAAAAACATTCAGTACTTC. Protein: CASSQELGAGRAKNIQYF.

The V call is TRBV19, the J call TRBJ1-1, with 10 bases fitting TRBD1. J gave up 1 base and V 0 bases, and 8 bases lay outside the gene matches. The CDR3 is 18 amino acids. The germline gives CDR1 LNHDA, CDR2 SQIVND (reference sequence). CDR3 sequence (DNA): TGTGCCAGTAGTATAGACTCCGGGACAGGGGCCCCGAACACTGAAGCTTTCTTT. It specifies CASSIDSGTGAPNTEAFF. The full variable domain, completed using reference TRBV19 and TRBJ1-1, is DGGITQSPKYLFRKEGQNVTLSCEQNLNHDAMYWYRQDPGQGLRLIYYSQIVNDFQKGDIAEGYSVSREKKESFPLTVTSAQKNPTAFYLCASSIDSGTGAPNTEAFFGQGTRLTVV.

This clonotype has at least ten counts. The chain employs TRBV30 and TRBJ1-1, with 9 bases matching TRBD1. This CDR3 is 20 amino acids long. From germline, CDR1 is GTSNPN and CDR2 SVGIG (reference sequence). The V segment lost 1 base and the J segment 0 bases; nucleotides outside the gene matches: 18. The CDR3 sequence: CAWSGADRGVVVRVNTEAFF. The CDR3 coding sequence is TGTGCCTGGAGTGGGGCGGACAGGGGAGTCGTGGTACGGGTGAACACTGAAGCTTTCTTT.

The table lists this clonotype with many counts. The rearrangement links TRBV6-1 to TRBJ1-2; possibly TRBD1 for D (6 bases). V gave up 7 bases and J gave up 2 bases, with 17 bases separating them. The CDR3 is 15 amino acids. Per germline, CDR1 MNHNS and CDR2 SASEGT. This chain's CDR3 is CASIPWGRRNYGYTF. Written as DNA, the CDR3 is TGTGCCAGCATCCCTTGGGGGCGGCGAAACTATGGCTACACCTTC.

This clonotype has a count of ten or more. This CDR3 is CASSQRGNQPQHF. CDR3 DNA: TGTGCCAGCAGCCAGAGGGGCAATCAGCCCCAGCATTTT. This rearrangement joins TRBV7-3 to TRBJ1-5; D not certain. Germline-derived CDR1 and CDR2 are SGHTA and FQGTGA. This CDR3 is built from 13 residues. V was clipped by 5 bases and J by 2 bases, with 7 bases between them.

This clonotype came up many times. This chain connects TRBV29-1 to TRBJ2-3; 8 bases line up with TRBD1. CDR3 size: 13 residues. The J segment lost 4 bases and the V segment lost 6 bases, leaving 6 bases of the junction unmatched. Germline CDR1 is SQVTM and CDR2 is ANQGSEA. DNA of the CDR3: TGCAGCGTGGAGACAGGGGTGGCAGATACGCAGTATTTT. Residues: CSVETGVADTQYF.

In this sample, this clonotype turned up a few times. Here the CDR3 DNA reads TGCAGTGCCCCCTCTCTAGGTGTCACTGAAGCTTTCTTT. This sequence encodes CSAPSLGVTEAFF. The chain recombines TRBV20-1 with TRBJ1-1; D not certain. The V end was cut by 6 bases, the J end by 4 bases, with 15 bases between. Looked up from germline, CDR1 is DFQATT and CDR2 is SNEGSKA (reference sequence). The CDR3 sequence is 13 residues long.

Ten or more counts support this clonotype. The CDR3 protein is CASRGQGEGQPQHF. The CDR3 DNA is TGTGCCAGCAGGGGACAGGGGGAGGGTCAGCCCCAGCATTTT. V and J are TRBV12-3 or TRBV12-4 and TRBJ1-5, with 11 nucleotides matching TRBD1. CDR3 length equals 14 residues. V lost 6 bases to trimming and J lost 6 bases; unmatched junction nucleotides: 4.

The J gene is TRBJ1-5, the V gene TRBV4-2; D is unresolved. Trimming removed 0 bases at V and 1 base at J, with 10 bases between. The CDR3 runs to 16 residues. CDR1 is LGHNA, CDR2 YNFKEQ, per germline. The CDR3 sequence: CASSQEWGDSNQPQHF. The CDR3 nucleotides read TGTGCCAGCAGCCAAGAGTGGGGAGACAGCAATCAGCCCCAGCATTTT.

The sample holds many counts of this clonotype. The chain uses TRBV29-1 and TRBJ1-1; 7 bases are a match to TRBD1. CDR1 and CDR2 from the germline V gene are SQVTM and ANQGSEA. This CDR3 contains 13 residues. Germline trimming cut 4 bases from V and 2 bases from J; bases unmatched to any gene: 4. The CDR3 region has the DNA TGCAGCGTTGGAGGGGGCGTAAACACTGAAGCTTTCTTT. Its protein is CSVGGGVNTEAFF.

This clonotype was detected only a few times. The rearrangement joins TRBV10-3 to TRBJ2-1; D possibly matches TRBD1 or TRBD2 (6 bases each). V gave up 11 bases and J gave up 8 bases, with 19 bases separating them. The CDR3 loop spans 13 amino acids. Germline V CDR1 and CDR2: ENHRY, SYGVKD. The CDR3 sequence: CAAGGPQEDEQFF. CDR3 bases: TGTGCCGCTGGGGGGCCTCAGGAGGATGAGCAGTTCTTC.

V gene TRBV20-1 combines with J gene TRBJ2-3, with D perhaps matching TRBD1 or TRBD2 (5 bases each). V was shortened by 0 bases and J by 5 bases, with 21 bases between the two germline ends. The CDR3 has 17 amino acids. CDR1 DFQATT and CDR2 SNEGSKA come from the germline V gene (reference sequence). CDR3 in DNA: TGCAGTGCTAGAGATCGTAGAGGGGACGCCATTCTAGATACGCAGTATTTT. Translating gives CSARDRRGDAILDTQYF.

V gene TRBV7-3 combines with J gene TRBJ2-3; 8 bases line up with TRBD1. The CDR3 has 15 residues. Losses at the gene ends were 5 bases for V and 2 bases for J; bases not matched to a gene: 6. Germline V gene data show CDR1 as SGHTA and CDR2 as FQGTGA. The CDR3 is CASSLDRGNTDTQYF. In nucleotides, the CDR3 is TGTGCCAGCAGCCTAGACAGGGGAAACACAGATACGCAGTATTTT.

The chain has TRBV6-6 and TRBJ2-7; TRBD1 matches 9 bases. The CDR3 runs 14 residues. Germline loops: CDR1 MNHNY, CDR2 SVGAGI (reference sequence). J was trimmed by 2 bases and V by 6 bases; bases with no gene match: 5. The DNA for the CDR3 is TGTGCCAGCAGCCCGACAGGGGGTACCTACGAGCAGTACTTC. This gives the protein CASSPTGGTYEQYF.

The chain is built from TRBV11-2 and TRBJ2-2; D tentatively reads TRBD1 or TRBD2 (5 bases each). The germline CDR1 and CDR2 sequences are SGHAT and FQNNGV. V lost 6 bases and J 3 bases, leaving 14 bases between the germline ends. CDR3 length: 15 amino acids. As DNA, the CDR3 is TGTGCCAGCAGGGCCATAGGGGACCACACCGGGGAGCTGTTTTTT. Translation: CASRAIGDHTGELFF.

This clonotype came up many times. J is TRBJ1-1 and V is TRBV5-1; 9 bases fit TRBD1. Trimming at V came to 3 bases and at J to 4 bases, leaving 4 bases not matched to a gene. Germline CDR1 SGHRS, CDR2 YFSETQ. This CDR3 region has 14 residues. CDR3: CASSWGTGFTEAFF. The CDR3 nucleotides are TGCGCCAGCAGCTGGGGGACAGGGTTCACTGAAGCTTTCTTT.

This chain joins TRBV24-1 and TRBJ1-1, with 9 nucleotides matching TRBD1. CDR3 length: 15 amino acids. The germline V gene encodes CDR1 KGHDR and CDR2 SFDVKD. V trimming: 6 bases; J trimming: 1 base; junction bases outside the gene matches: 5. The CDR3 region has the DNA TGTGCCACCAGTACCGGGACAGGGAAGAACACTGAAGCTTTCTTT. Translated, it gives CATSTGTGKNTEAFF.

This clonotype was seen repeatedly, ten times or more. The rearrangement joins TRBV4-1 to TRBJ1-2, with D possibly TRBD1 on 5 matching bases. The germline CDR1 and CDR2 sequences are MGHRA and YSYEKL. The CDR3 is 16 amino acids. V was shortened by 0 bases and J by 2 bases, with 13 bases between the two germline ends. The CDR3 here is CASSQDLAGWNYGYTF. In nucleotides, the CDR3 is TGCGCCAGCAGCCAAGATCTTGCAGGGTGGAACTATGGCTACACCTTC.

The table lists this clonotype with a few counts. The chain has TRBV6-5 and TRBJ2-7; D possibly uses TRBD1 or TRBD2 (5 bases each). With 6 bases removed from V and 0 bases from J, the gap between germline ends came to 18 bases. Germline CDR1 reads MNHEY; CDR2 reads SVGAGI. The length of the CDR3 is 16 residues. CDR3 loop: CASRPRGRDRSYEQYF. CDR3 sequence (DNA): TGTGCCAGCAGACCACGGGGTAGGGACCGCTCCTACGAGCAGTACTTC.

This clonotype was recorded at least ten times. The chain couples TRBV11-3 to TRBJ2-3; 12 nucleotides match TRBD2. This CDR3 contains 17 residues. With V trimmed by 5 bases and J by 0 bases, 6 bases remained unmatched. CDR1 and CDR2 from the germline V gene are SGHNT and YENEEA. The CDR3 DNA reads as TGTGCCAGCAGCCCGAGGACTAGCGGGACTAGCACAGATACGCAGTATTTT. Translation: CASSPRTSGTSTDTQYF.

This clonotype was recorded at least ten times. The genes are TRBV7-2 and TRBJ2-7, with 11 nucleotides matching TRBD2. CDR1 is SGHTA and CDR2 is FQGNSA in the germline V gene. There are 15 residues in the CDR3. V gave up 1 base and J gave up 13 bases; unmatched junction bases: 12. Here the CDR3 DNA reads TGTGCCAGCAGCTTAGAGGGACTAGCGGCCCTGAGCGTATACTTC. It specifies CASSLEGLAALSVYF.

The chain employs TRBV11-1 and TRBJ2-7; 13 bases match TRBD2. The CDR3 is 16 amino acids. The J segment lost 2 bases and the V segment lost 5 bases, leaving 6 bases of the junction unmatched. Germline-derived CDR1 and CDR2 are SGHAT and FQDESV (reference sequence). CDR3 bases: TGTGCCAGCAGCAACGGAGGACTAGCGGGGGCCTACGAGCAGTACTTC. Translated: CASSNGGLAGAYEQYF.

This clonotype was found many times. The chain carries TRBV12-3 or TRBV12-4 and TRBJ2-1; the match to TRBD1 covers 7 bases. This CDR3 comprises 12 residues. After removal of 5 bases from V and 14 bases from J, the junction contained 9 bases not matched to a gene. The DNA for the CDR3 is TGTGCCAGCAGTAGGGGGCAGGCCGAGGAGTTCTTC. As protein: CASSRGQAEEFF.

Many counts were recorded for this clonotype. The chain uses TRBV2 and TRBJ2-7; D remains unclear. Trimming removed 2 bases at V and 6 bases at J, with 11 bases between. Germline V gives CDR1 SNHLY, CDR2 FYNNEI. CDR3 length: 13 amino acids. The CDR3 loop reads CASSETLIPEQYF. Here the CDR3 DNA reads TGTGCCAGCAGTGAAACCCTAATCCCCGAGCAGTACTTC.

There are a few counts of this clonotype. This chain joins TRBV7-2 and TRBJ2-1; TRBD2 aligns across 10 bases. Germline CDR1 reads SGHTA; CDR2 reads FQGNSA. V trimming: 6 bases; J trimming: 4 bases; junction bases outside the gene matches: 9. CDR3 length: 16 residues. CDR3 bases: TGTGCCAGCAGGGAGCGGGCTAGCGGGGGATACAATGAGCAGTTCTTC. It codes for CASRERASGGYNEQFF.

This clonotype was seen many times. The chain joins TRBV19 to TRBJ2-5; D ambiguous. Germline V gene sequence: CDR1 LNHDA, CDR2 SQIVND (reference sequence). The CDR3 length is 13 residues. Trimming cost V 3 bases and J 2 bases, with 7 bases left between them. The CDR3, as DNA: TGTGCCAGTAGTATGGCGGTGCAAGAGACCCAGTACTTC. Translated: CASSMAVQETQYF.